This T cell receptor beta chain was sequenced for a study of blood T cell repertoires in COVID-19. V lost 1 base and J 6 bases, leaving 6 bases between the germline ends. Germline V gives CDR1 MNHEY, CDR2 SVGAGI. The CDR3 totals 13 residues. Original handling: Reference gene primer amplification in the assay estimated nucleated cell counts. The method was immunoSEQ multiplex PCR; TCRdb's version includes in-frame clones alone and lacks a portion of them. V and J calls and clone size are copied from that table; D and trimming were computed from the DNA. The sample lists roughly 250,000 clones; about 80% were seen once.

What was sequenced was peripheral blood. This clonotype was sampled from a woman of 80 years or more with acute or convalescent COVID-19. V gene TRBV6-5 combines with J gene TRBJ2-2; no reliable D call. CDR3 residues: CASSYWLAGELFF. The CDR3 nucleotides are TGTGCCAGCAGTTACTGGCTCGCCGGGGAGCTGTTTTTT.